This paragraph covers one T cell receptor beta chain sequence. This entry comes from a study of blood T cell repertoires in COVID-19. At the level of the study: Samples taken during acute and convalescent COVID-19 were collected in the United States, Italy and Spain. T cells, B-cell-depleted T cells, or PBMCs supplied cDNA or gDNA.

Original methodology: The authors estimated nucleated cell counts from reference gene primer amplification. Generated by immunoSEQ multiplex PCR, the TCRdb table keeps only in-frame clones and is missing some. V, J and clone size are taken as reported in that table, and D and trimming were inferred from the DNA itself. Of 130,000 to 150,000 clones in the sample, 80% were seen once. The sequence was obtained from a woman between 50 and 59 years old with acute or convalescent COVID-19. The sample taken for sequencing was peripheral blood.

The CDR3 here is CASSLAPTGLRKGTEAFF. As DNA, the CDR3 is TGTGCCAGCAGCTTAGCCCCTACAGGGTTAAGGAAAGGCACTGAAGCTTTCTTT. The J gene is TRBJ1-1, the V gene TRBV7-9, with D perhaps TRBD1 (6 bases). The CDR3 consists of 18 residues. Trimming took off 0 bases at V and 4 bases at J, with 21 bases between the two ends. Looked up from germline, CDR1 is SEHNR and CDR2 is FQNEAQ (reference sequence).